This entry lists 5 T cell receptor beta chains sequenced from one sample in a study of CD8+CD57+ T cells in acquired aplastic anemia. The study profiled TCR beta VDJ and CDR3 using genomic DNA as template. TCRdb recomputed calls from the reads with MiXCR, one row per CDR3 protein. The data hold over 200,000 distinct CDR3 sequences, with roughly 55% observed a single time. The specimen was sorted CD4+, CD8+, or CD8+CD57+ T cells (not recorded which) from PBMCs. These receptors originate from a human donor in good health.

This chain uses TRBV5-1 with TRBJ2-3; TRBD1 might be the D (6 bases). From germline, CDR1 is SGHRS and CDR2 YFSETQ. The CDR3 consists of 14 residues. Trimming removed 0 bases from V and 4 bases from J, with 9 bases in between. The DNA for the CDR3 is TGCGCCAGCAGCTTGGCAGGGGATGCAGATACGCAGTATTTT. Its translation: CASSLAGDADTQYF.

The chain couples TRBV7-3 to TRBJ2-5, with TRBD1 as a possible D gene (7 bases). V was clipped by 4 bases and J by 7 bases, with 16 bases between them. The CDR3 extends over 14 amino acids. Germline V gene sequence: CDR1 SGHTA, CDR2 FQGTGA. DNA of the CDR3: TGTGCCAGCAGCTCGGGGACAGCCGGGGGGACCCAGTACTTC. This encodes CASSSGTAGGTQYF. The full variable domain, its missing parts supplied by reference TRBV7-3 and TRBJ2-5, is GAGVSQTPSNKVTEKGKYVELRCDPISGHTALYWYRQSLGQGPEFLIYFQGTGAADDSGLPNDRFFAVRPEGSVSTLKIQRTERGDSAVYLCASSSGTAGGTQYFGPGTRLLVL.

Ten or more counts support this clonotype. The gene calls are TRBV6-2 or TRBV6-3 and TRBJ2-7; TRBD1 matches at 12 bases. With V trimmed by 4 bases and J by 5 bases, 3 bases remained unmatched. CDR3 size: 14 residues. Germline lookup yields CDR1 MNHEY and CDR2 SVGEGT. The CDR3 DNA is TGTGCCAGCAGTTTCGGGACAGGGGGCGACGAGCAGTACTTC. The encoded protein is CASSFGTGGDEQYF.

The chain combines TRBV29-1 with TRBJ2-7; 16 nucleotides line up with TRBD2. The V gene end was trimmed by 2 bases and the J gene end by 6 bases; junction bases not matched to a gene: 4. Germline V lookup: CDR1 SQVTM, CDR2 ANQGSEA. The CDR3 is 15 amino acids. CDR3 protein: CSVEKGTSGGGEQYF. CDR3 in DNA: TGCAGCGTTGAAAAAGGGACTAGCGGGGGGGGCGAGCAGTACTTC.

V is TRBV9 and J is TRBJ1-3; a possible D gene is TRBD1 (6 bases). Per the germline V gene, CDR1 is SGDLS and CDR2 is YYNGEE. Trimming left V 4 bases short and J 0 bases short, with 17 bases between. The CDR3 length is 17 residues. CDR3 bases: TGTGCCAGCAGCAACGGACAGTTTCTCTCCTCTGGAAACACCATATATTTT. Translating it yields CASSNGQFLSSGNTIYF.